The present TCR beta chain was sequenced within a study of cytomegalovirus exposure and HLA in healthy donors. Study-wide results and limits: Most subjects' HLA-A and HLA-B alleles were reportedly predicted from TCR beta sequences. Most TCR sequences were rare, but some public TCRs occurred in many donors. In a later analysis, at a false discovery rate of 0.05, about 17,000 TCR beta sequences matched HLA alleles.

Amplification used 60 Vbeta primers and 13 Jbeta primers. Measured with immunoSEQ multiplex PCR; TCRdb has only the in-frame clones, and not every one. This table holds tens of thousands of clones, around 79% found once. The CDR3 runs 15 residues. Germline CDR1 and CDR2: MDHEN and SYDVKM. Healthy bone marrow donors made up the donors. This clone has just a few counts. Its antigen is still unknown. Sequencing input: PBMCs. The V and J genes are TRBV28 and TRBJ2-5; perhaps TRBD1 as D (6 bases). TRBJ2-7 matches the DNA end more closely, so the J call is doubtful. This clonotype was sampled from a male donor in good health and CMV-seropositive. CDR3 protein: CASSSHLDRDYEQYF. DNA of the CDR3: TGTGCCAGCAGTTCCCATCTGGACAGAGACTACGAGCAGTACTTC.